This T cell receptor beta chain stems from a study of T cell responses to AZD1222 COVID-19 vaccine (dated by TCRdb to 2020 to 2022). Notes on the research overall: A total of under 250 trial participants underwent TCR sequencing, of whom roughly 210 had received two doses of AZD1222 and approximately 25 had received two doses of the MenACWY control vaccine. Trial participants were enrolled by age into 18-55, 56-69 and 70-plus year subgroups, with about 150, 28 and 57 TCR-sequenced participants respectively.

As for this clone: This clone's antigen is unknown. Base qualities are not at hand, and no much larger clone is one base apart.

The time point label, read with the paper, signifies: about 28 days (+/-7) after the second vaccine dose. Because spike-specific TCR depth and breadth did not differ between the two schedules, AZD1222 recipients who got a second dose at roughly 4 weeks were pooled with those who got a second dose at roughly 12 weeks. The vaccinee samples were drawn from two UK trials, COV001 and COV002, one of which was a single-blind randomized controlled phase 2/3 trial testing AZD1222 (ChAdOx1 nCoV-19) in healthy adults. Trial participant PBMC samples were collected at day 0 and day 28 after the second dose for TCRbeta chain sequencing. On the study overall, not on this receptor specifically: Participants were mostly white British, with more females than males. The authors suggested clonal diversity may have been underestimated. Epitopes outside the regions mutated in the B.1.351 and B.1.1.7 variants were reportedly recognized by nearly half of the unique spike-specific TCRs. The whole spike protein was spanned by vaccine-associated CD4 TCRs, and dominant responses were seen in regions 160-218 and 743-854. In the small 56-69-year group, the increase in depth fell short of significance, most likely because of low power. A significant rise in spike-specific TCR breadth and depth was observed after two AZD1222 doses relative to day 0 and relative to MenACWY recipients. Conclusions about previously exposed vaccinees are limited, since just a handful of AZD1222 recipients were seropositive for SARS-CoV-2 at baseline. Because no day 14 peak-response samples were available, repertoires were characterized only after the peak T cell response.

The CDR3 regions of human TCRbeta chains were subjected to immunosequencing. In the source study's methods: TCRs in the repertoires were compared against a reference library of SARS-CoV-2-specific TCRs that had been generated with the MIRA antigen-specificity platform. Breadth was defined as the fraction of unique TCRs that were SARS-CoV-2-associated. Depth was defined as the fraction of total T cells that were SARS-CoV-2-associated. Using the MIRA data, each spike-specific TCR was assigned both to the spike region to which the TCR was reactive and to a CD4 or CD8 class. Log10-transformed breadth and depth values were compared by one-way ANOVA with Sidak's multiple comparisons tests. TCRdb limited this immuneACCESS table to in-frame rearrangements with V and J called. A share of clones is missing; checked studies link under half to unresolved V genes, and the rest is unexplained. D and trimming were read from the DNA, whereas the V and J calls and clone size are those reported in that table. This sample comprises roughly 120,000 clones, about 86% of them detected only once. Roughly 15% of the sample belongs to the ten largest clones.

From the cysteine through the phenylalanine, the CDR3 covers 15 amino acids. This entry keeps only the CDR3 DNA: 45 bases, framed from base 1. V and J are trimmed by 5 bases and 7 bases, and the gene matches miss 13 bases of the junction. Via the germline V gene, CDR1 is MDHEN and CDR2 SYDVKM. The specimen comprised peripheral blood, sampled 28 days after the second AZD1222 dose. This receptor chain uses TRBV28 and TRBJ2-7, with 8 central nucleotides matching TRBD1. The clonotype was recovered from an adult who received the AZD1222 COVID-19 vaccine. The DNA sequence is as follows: TGTGCCAGCAGTGCGGGGCAGGGGGCGCTTCGAGAGCAGTACTTC. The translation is CASSAGQGALREQYF.